The 2 T cell receptor beta chains below all came from one sample that was sequenced in a study of cytomegalovirus exposure and HLA in healthy donors. The PCR employed 60 Vbeta primers together with 13 Jbeta primers. Assay: immunoSEQ multiplex PCR; the TCRdb copy retains only in-frame clones and omits some. Found here are about 98,000 clones, roughly four fifths of them singletons; the top ten hold under 4.5%. Sample: PBMCs. All receptors derive from a female donor in good health and CMV-seropositive.

The chain carries TRBV6-5 and TRBJ2-7, with TRBD1 matching 10 bases. Germline V gives CDR1 MNHEY, CDR2 SVGAGI. The CDR3 runs to 16 residues. With 4 bases clipped from V and 5 bases from J, the junction kept 11 bases outside the gene matches. The CDR3 DNA reads TGTGCCAGCAGTTTCCGACGGGGGGGACAGGGGAACGAGCAGTACTTC. Its protein product is CASSFRRGGQGNEQYF.

The J gene is TRBJ1-2, the V gene TRBV15; D unclear. This CDR3 has 13 amino acids. The germline V and J ends were trimmed by 1 base and 4 bases, with 7 bases remaining between them. Germline lookup yields CDR1 LNHNV and CDR2 YYDKDF (reference sequence). The CDR3 DNA follows: TGTGCCACCAGCAGAGTCGGGTCCTATGGCTACACCTTC. This sequence encodes CATSRVGSYGYTF. Supplemented by reference TRBV15 and TRBJ1-2, the full variable domain reads DAMVIQNPRYQVTQFGKPVTLSCSQTLNHNVMYWYQQKSSQAPKLLFHYYDKDFNNEADTPDNFQSRRPNTSFCFLDIRSPGLGDTAMYLCATSRVGSYGYTFGSGTRLTVV.